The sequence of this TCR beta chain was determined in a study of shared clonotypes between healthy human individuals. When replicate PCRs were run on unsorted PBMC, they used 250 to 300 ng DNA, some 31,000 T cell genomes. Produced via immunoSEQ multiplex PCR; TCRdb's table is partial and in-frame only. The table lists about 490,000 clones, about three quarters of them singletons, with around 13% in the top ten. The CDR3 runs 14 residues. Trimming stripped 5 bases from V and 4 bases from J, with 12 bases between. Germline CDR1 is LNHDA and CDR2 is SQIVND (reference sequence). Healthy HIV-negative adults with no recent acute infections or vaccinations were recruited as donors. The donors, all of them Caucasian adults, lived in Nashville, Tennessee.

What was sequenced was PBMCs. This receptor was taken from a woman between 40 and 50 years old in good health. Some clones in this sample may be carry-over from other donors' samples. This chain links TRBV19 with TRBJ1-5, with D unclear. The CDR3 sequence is CASSLDTINQPQHF. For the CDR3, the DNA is TGTGCCAGTAGTCTCGACACTATAAATCAGCCCCAGCATTTT.